A single sample is the source of the 2 T cell receptor beta chains below, sequenced in a study of control samples from healthy donors and cancer patients. The repertoire was sequenced with immunoSEQ multiplex PCR; TCRdb's copy has only in-frame clones and lacks some. Altogether around 26,000 clones are present, approximately 78% being singletons, with the ten largest covering approximately 22%. Sequencing used PBMCs. The receptors here all came from a man in his sixties with colorectal cancer.

The chain is built from TRBV11-3 and TRBJ2-2; no reliable D call. Per germline, CDR1 SGHNT and CDR2 YENEEA. The germline V and J ends were trimmed by 3 bases and 5 bases, with 7 bases remaining between them. The CDR3 extends over 13 amino acids. The CDR3, as DNA: TGTGCCAGCAGCTTCGTCCTGACCGGGGAGCTGTTTTTT. This gives the protein CASSFVLTGELFF.

The chain combines TRBV7-2 with TRBJ2-7, with TRBD2 identical over 7 bases. There are 17 residues in the CDR3. CDR1 SGHTA and CDR2 FQGNSA come from the germline V gene. V gave up 1 base and J gave up 3 bases; unmatched junction bases: 12. The DNA of the CDR3 is TGTGCCAGCAGCTTAGTACCCTTTGGCGCGGGGGACTACGAGCAGTACTTC. It encodes CASSLVPFGAGDYEQYF. Complete variable domain (other parts from reference TRBV7-2 and TRBJ2-7): GAGVSQSPSNKVTEKGKDVELRCDPISGHTALYWYRQSLGQGLEFLIYFQGNSAPDKSGLPSDRFSAERTGGSVSTLTIQRTQQEDSAVYLCASSLVPFGAGDYEQYFGPGTRLTVT.